The rows below give T cell receptor beta chains drawn from one sample of a study of identical twins. TCRdb re-called the 5' RACE reads with MiXCR, one entry per CDR3 protein. The profile covers 1.5 million to 2 million distinct CDR3 sequences, with 32% appearing a single time and about 0.27% taken by the ten largest. Sample: cord blood. The receptors come from a newborn girl in good health. Both conserved end residues are part of each CDR3. D genes are given only for firm matches. A row's size may be missing; if present it is once, few, many or a size class.

J | D | V | size | CDR3 | DNA
TRBJ1-4 | NA | TRBV6-1 | few | CASSPRGGGREKLFF | TGTGCCAGCAGTCCCCGCGGTGGTGGGCGAGAAAAACTGTTTTTT
TRBJ2-7 | TRBD1 | TRBV7-6 | few | CASATRDRLYEQYF | TGTGCCAGCGCAACACGGGACAGACTCTACGAGCAGTACTTC
TRBJ2-1 | NA | TRBV29-1 | NA | CSVGIPQETQFF | TGCAGCGTTGGGATTCCTCAAGAGACCCAGTTCTTC
TRBJ2-6 | NA | TRBV7-7 | NA | CASSPWSGANVLTF | TGTGCTAGCAGCCCGTGGTCTGGGGCCAACGTCCTGACTTTC
TRBJ2-3 | NA | TRBV12-3/TRBV12-4 | many | CASSLRGAQYF | TGTGCCAGCAGTTTAAGGGGCGCGCAGTATTTT
TRBJ1-1 | NA | TRBV15 | once | CATSLRTGNTEAFF | TGTGCCACCAGCCTCCGGACGGGGAACACTGAAGCTTTCTTT
TRBJ2-1 | TRBD2 | TRBV2 | NA | CASSEVAGGPNEQFF | TGTGCCAGCAGTGAAGTAGCGGGGGGCCCCAATGAGCAGTTCTTC
TRBJ2-7 | TRBD1 | TRBV6-6 | NA | CASSYSTGSYNEQYF | TGTGCCAGCAGTTACTCGACAGGGTCTTACAATGAGCAGTACTTC
TRBJ1-4 | NA | TRBV10-3 | few | CAISGIGGNEKLFF | TGTGCCATCAGTGGGATAGGCGGGAATGAAAAACTGTTTTTT
TRBJ2-1 | NA | TRBV20-1 | few | CSAPRETRYNEQFF | TGCAGTGCACCCCGGGAGACTCGTTACAATGAGCAGTTCTTC
TRBJ2-7 | TRBD1 | TRBV2 | few | CASSHQGQGAIASYEQYF | TGTGCCAGCAGTCATCAGGGGCAGGGGGCTATAGCCTCCTACGAGCAGTACTTC
TRBJ2-1 | NA | TRBV2 | few | CASLDYPYNEQFF | TGTGCCAGCCTGGACTACCCCTACAATGAGCAGTTCTTC
TRBJ2-7 | TRBD1 | TRBV6-1 | NA | CASSELGDSSDEQYF | TGTGCCAGCAGTGAACTTGGGGACAGCTCCGACGAGCAGTACTTC
TRBJ2-1 | NA | TRBV20-1 | NA | CSAERGTTWANEQFF | TGCAGTGCTGAACGCGGGACCACATGGGCCAATGAGCAGTTCTTC
TRBJ2-1 | TRBD2 | TRBV5-1 | few | CASSISGGAPNEQFF | TGCGCCAGCAGCATTAGCGGGGGGGCCCCAAATGAGCAGTTCTTC
TRBJ2-5 | TRBD1 | TRBV28 | few | CASSLLTGTGGLQETQYF | TGTGCCAGCAGTTTACTAACCGGGACAGGGGGTTTGCAAGAGACCCAGTACTTC
TRBJ2-1 | NA | TRBV12-5 | few | CASASSGPSYNEQFF | TGTGCTAGTGCCAGCAGCGGTCCTTCCTACAATGAGCAGTTCTTC
TRBJ2-1 | TRBD2 | TRBV3-1 | few | CASSLLAGGLHNEQFF | TGTGCCAGCAGCCTATTAGCGGGGGGGCTCCACAATGAGCAGTTCTTC
TRBJ2-7 | NA | TRBV27 | NA | CASSLPGTYNEQYF | TGTGCCAGCAGTCTACCGGGGACCTACAATGAGCAGTACTTC
TRBJ1-1 | NA | TRBV20-1 | NA | CSAQRGLNTEAFF | TGCAGTGCGCAGAGGGGATTGAACACTGAAGCTTTCTTT
TRBJ2-7 | TRBD2 | TRBV3-1 | NA | CASSQVPTLAGNEQYF | TGTGCCAGCAGCCAAGTGCCTACCCTAGCGGGGAATGAGCAGTACTTC
TRBJ2-1 | NA | TRBV7-6 | few | CASSLGPGRRYNEQFF | TGTGCCAGCAGCTTAGGGCCGGGACGCCGATACAATGAGCAGTTCTTC
TRBJ1-2 | NA | TRBV27 | NA | CASSLVGDRALGPNYGYTF | TGTGCCAGCAGTTTAGTAGGGGACCGGGCCTTGGGGCCTAACTATGGCTACACCTTC
TRBJ2-1 | NA | TRBV4-1 | NA | CASSQDEVHSYNEQFF | TGCGCCAGCAGCCAAGATGAAGTTCACTCCTACAATGAGCAGTTCTTC
TRBJ1-2 | NA | TRBV7-9 | NA | CASSLEGYGCTF | TGTGCCAGCAGCTTAGAGGGCTATGGCTGCACCTTC
TRBJ2-7 | TRBD2 | TRBV10-3 | NA | CAISLGAGGPNNEQYF | TGTGCCATCAGCTTGGGGGCGGGAGGGCCCAACAATGAGCAGTACTTC
TRBJ1-1 | NA | TRBV9 | NA | CASSVGLAGALNTEAFF | TGTGCCAGCAGCGTAGGGTTAGCGGGGGCCCTGAACACTGAAGCTTTCTTT
TRBJ1-1 | TRBD1 | TRBV10-3 | NA | CSISQGPPDRGTEAFF | TGTTCCATCAGCCAGGGTCCCCCAGACAGGGGTACTGAAGCTTTCTTT
TRBJ2-7 | NA | TRBV20-1 | few | CSARGGVTYEQYF | TGCAGTGCTAGAGGTGGGGTAACCTACGAGCAGTACTTC
TRBJ2-5 | TRBD2 | TRBV20-1 | NA | CSATDTSGRVETQYF | TGCAGTGCGACCGACACTAGCGGGAGAGTGGAGACCCAGTACTTC
TRBJ2-1 | NA | TRBV6-1 | few | CASRPPGAPQQFF | TGTGCCAGCAGACCCCCGGGGGCGCCACAGCAGTTCTTC
TRBJ2-5 | NA | TRBV29-1 | many | CSGKKSQETQYF | TGCAGCGGCAAAAAGAGTCAAGAGACCCAGTACTTC
TRBJ2-5 | NA | TRBV29-1 | once | CSVEKGGSETQYF | TGCAGCGTTGAAAAGGGGGGCAGTGAGACCCAGTACTTC
TRBJ2-7 | NA | TRBV4-1 | NA | CASSQVRGIDEQYF | TGCGCCAGCAGCCAAGTCAGAGGGATCGACGAGCAGTACTTC
TRBJ2-7 | TRBD2 | TRBV7-2 | few | CASSPVTSAEQYF | TGTGCCAGCAGCCCAGTGACTAGCGCCGAGCAGTACTTC
TRBJ2-7 | TRBD2 | TRBV9 | NA | CASSLGTSGRAFNEQYF | TGTGCCAGCAGCCTTGGGACTAGCGGGAGGGCCTTCAACGAGCAGTACTTC
TRBJ2-3 | TRBD2 | TRBV2 | few | CASIRLAGADTQYF | TGTGCCAGCATCAGACTAGCGGGGGCAGATACGCAGTATTTT
TRBJ2-7 | NA | TRBV19 | few | CASKDGPSYQQYF | TGTGCCAGTAAGGACGGCCCTTCGTATCAGCAGTACTTC
TRBJ1-2 | NA | TRBV5-1 | NA | CASSPVSVDGYTF | TGCGCCAGCAGTCCGGTTTCTGTCGATGGCTACACCTTC
TRBJ2-1 | TRBD1 | TRBV19 | NA | CASRGDREVDEQFF | TGTGCCAGTAGGGGGGACAGGGAGGTGGATGAGCAGTTCTTC
TRBJ2-2 | TRBD2 | TRBV28 | NA | CASSLGLAATKLNTGELFF | TGTGCCAGCAGTTTGGGACTAGCGGCCACAAAATTGAACACCGGGGAGCTGTTTTTT
TRBJ1-1 | NA | TRBV20-1 | NA | CSESRERGDTEAFF | TGCAGTGAGTCTCGGGAGAGGGGGGACACTGAAGCTTTCTTT
TRBJ2-1 | TRBD2 | TRBV6-5 | once | CASSRASSGRIYEQFF | TGTGCCAGCAGTCGGGCCTCTAGCGGGAGAATCTATGAGCAGTTCTTC
TRBJ2-1 | NA | TRBV18 | NA | CASSPNGNEQFF | TGTGCCAGCTCACCAAACGGCAATGAGCAGTTCTTC
TRBJ2-1 | TRBD2 | TRBV7-2 | NA | CASSSRISGRYNEQFF | TGTGCCAGCAGCTCTCGGATTAGCGGGAGGTACAATGAGCAGTTCTTC
TRBJ2-1 | TRBD1 | TRBV11-3 | few | CASSLDLRTGGYNEQFF | TGTGCCAGCAGCTTAGATCTCCGGACAGGGGGCTACAATGAGCAGTTCTTC
TRBJ2-1 | TRBD2 | TRBV20-1 | NA | CSARRTSGSIDNEQFF | TGCAGTGCTAGGCGGACTAGCGGGAGTATCGACAATGAGCAGTTCTTC
TRBJ2-6 | NA | TRBV5-1 | NA | CASSWDLLSGANVLTF | TGCGCCAGCAGCTGGGACCTCCTCTCTGGGGCCAACGTCCTGACTTTC
TRBJ2-3 | NA | TRBV20-1 | NA | CSVGTARTDTQYF | TGCAGTGTTGGGACGGCGAGGACAGATACGCAGTATTTT
TRBJ1-4 | NA | TRBV28 | NA | CASSTELAGNEKLFF | TGTGCCAGCAGCACCGAGCTGGCAGGGAACGAAAAACTGTTTTTT
TRBJ2-1 | NA | TRBV21-1 | few | CASSKKTVNEQFF | TGTGCCAGCAGCAAAAAGACGGTGAATGAGCAGTTCTTC
TRBJ1-2 | NA | TRBV12-3/TRBV12-4 | NA | CASSRTVGYGYTF | TGTGCCAGCAGCCGGACAGTGGGGTATGGCTACACCTTC
TRBJ2-7 | TRBD2 | TRBV5-1 | NA | CASRVSGSYEQYF | TGCGCCAGCAGGGTTAGCGGGTCCTACGAGCAGTACTTC
TRBJ2-5 | NA | TRBV3-1 | NA | CASSPTRTSRETQYF | TGTGCCAGCAGCCCCACACGGACCTCTCGGGAGACCCAGTACTTC
TRBJ2-3 | TRBD2 | TRBV10-3 | NA | CAISRGLALPTDTQYF | TGTGCCATCAGCCGGGGACTAGCCCTCCCCACAGATACGCAGTATTTT
TRBJ1-4 | NA | TRBV25-1 | NA | CASSETGVPGEKLFF | TGTGCCAGCAGTGAAACGGGGGTACCTGGAGAAAAACTGTTTTTT
TRBJ2-2 | TRBD2 | TRBV7-2 | NA | CASSFIAGRGGELFF | TGTGCCAGCAGCTTCATAGCGGGGAGGGGCGGGGAGCTGTTTTTT
TRBJ1-1 | NA | TRBV20-1 | NA | CSAGGRVNTEAFF | TGCAGTGCTGGTGGAAGGGTTAACACTGAAGCTTTCTTT
TRBJ1-1 | NA | TRBV27 | few | CASLEGTEAFF | TGTGCCAGTCTCGAGGGCACTGAAGCTTTCTTT